This T cell receptor (beta chain) was sequenced in a study of identical twins. Study-wide results and caveats: Out-of-frame beta chain sequences displayed weaker excess sharing between twins. Within cord blood, abundant beta clonotypes carried fewer insertions, but memory repertoires showed no such trend.

The length of the CDR3 is 14 residues. Germline V lookup: CDR1 MNHEY, CDR2 SVGAGI. Trimming took 4 bases from V and 6 from J; bases not matched to a gene: 5. Template switching added a universal primer site; cDNA carried unique molecular identifiers. One entry per CDR3 protein, called by TCRdb with MiXCR from the 5' RACE reads. The sample records 200,000 to 300,000 distinct CDR3 sequences, over 9.5% being singletons. Details on this clonotype: Its specificity is unknown.

The V gene is TRBV6-5, the J gene TRBJ2-2; 7 bases agree with TRBD1. Sequencing was carried out using memory T cells sorted from blood. The sequence derives from a man between 50 and 59 years old in good health. The CDR3 here is CASSFKGAAGELFF. The CDR3 nucleotides read TGTGCCAGCAGTTTCAAGGGGGCAGCCGGGGAGCTGTTTTTT.